The rows below give T cell receptor beta chains drawn from one sample of a study of PD-1 blockade in classical Hodgkin lymphoma. Profiled with immunoSEQ multiplex PCR; TCRdb holds only in-frame clones, not every one. The sample carries under 70,000 clones, around 88% recorded once. The sequences come from peripheral blood mononuclear cells (PBMCs), collected at baseline. The receptors shown here come from a human donor with classical Hodgkin lymphoma. CDR3s include the opening cysteine and the closing phenylalanine or tryptophan. The D gene is left open where the match is weak. Not every row has a clone size; where given, it reads once, few, many or a size class.

size,V,D,J,DNA,CDR3
.,TRBV19,.,TRBJ1-4,TGTGCCAGTACCACAGGGAAGGATAATGAAAAACTGTTTTTT,CASTTGKDNEKLFF
.,TRBV30,.,TRBJ2-7,TGTGCCTGGAGTGGTGAAGGCTACGAGCAGTACTTC,CAWSGEGYEQYF
.,TRBV30,.,TRBJ2-4,TGTGCCTGGAGGACGGAGAGGGAAAACATTCAGTACTTC,CAWRTERENIQYF
.,TRBV6-5,.,TRBJ1-1,TGTGCCAGCACCCGGGGGTGGGGCACTGAAGCTTTCTTT,CASTRGWGTEAFF
.,TRBV18,TRBD1,TRBJ1-2,TGTGCCAGCTCAGGACGGACAGGGGATCGTAATGGCTACACCTTC,CASSGRTGDRNGYTF
.,TRBV6-6,.,TRBJ1-1,TGTGCCAGCAGTTACTCTGGGGGGTACCCTGAAGCTTTCTTT,CASSYSGGYPEAFF
.,TRBV7-9,TRBD1,TRBJ2-7,TGTGCCAGCAGCTTTCAGGACAGGGGAATTTACGAGCAGTACTTC,CASSFQDRGIYEQYF
.,TRBV7-2,.,TRBJ1-5,TGTGCCAGCAGCTTATGGGGTGGTAGCAATCAGCCCCAGCATTTT,CASSLWGGSNQPQHF
once,TRBV19,.,TRBJ1-5,TGTGCCAGTAGTGGGCCTCCAGACACTTCCTTCTTCAATCAGCCCCAGCATTTT,CASSGPPDTSFFNQPQHF
.,TRBV4-2,TRBD2,TRBJ2-1,TGTGCCAGCAGCGAAACTAGCGGGGGGCCCTGGGTCGGCTCCTACAATGAGCAGTTCTTC,CASSETSGGPWVGSYNEQFF
.,TRBV7-6,TRBD1,TRBJ1-5,TGTGCCAGCAGCCCAAGATACAGGGGCCGCAATCAGCCCCAGCATTTT,CASSPRYRGRNQPQHF
.,TRBV15,.,TRBJ1-6,TGTGCCACCAGCAGAGATCCGGGCAGAGCCTATAATTCACCCCTCCACTTT,CATSRDPGRAYNSPLHF
.,TRBV2,TRBD1,TRBJ2-3,TGTGCCAGCAGTGAAATTTTGGTCAGGGGGACAGATACGCAGTATTTT,CASSEILVRGTDTQYF
.,TRBV10-3,.,TRBJ1-4,TGTGCCATCAGTGCTGACTCGGGGGGTGAAAAACTGTTTTTT,CAISADSGGEKLFF
.,TRBV27,TRBD1,TRBJ1-5,TGTGCCACCCGGGACAGAACGCGCAATCAGCCCCAGCATTTT,CATRDRTRNQPQHF
.,TRBV7-2,TRBD2,TRBJ2-3,TGTGCCAGCAGCCCCCGGCGGGCTAGCGGATACCCCACAGATACGCAGTATTTT,CASSPRRASGYPTDTQYF
.,TRBV4-2,.,TRBJ1-5,TGTGCCAGCAGCCAAGAAGCAGGCCTGGACAATCAGCCCCAGCATTTT,CASSQEAGLDNQPQHF
.,TRBV30,.,TRBJ1-4,TGTGCCTGGAGTGAGGCTAATGAAAAACTGTTTTTT,CAWSEANEKLFF
.,TRBV28,TRBD1,TRBJ1-2,TGTGCCAGCAGTTTAATAGGGGGGACAGGGGGATCCTACACCTTC,CASSLIGGTGGSYTF
.,TRBV5-1,TRBD2,TRBJ2-3,TGCGCCAGCAGCTCAATCTTAGCGGGGGGTCCAGATACGCAGTATTTT,CASSSILAGGPDTQYF
once,TRBV6-1,.,TRBJ2-1,TGTGCCAGCAGTGAGGGCAGAACGAGGGTCTCCTACAATGAGCAGTTCTTC,CASSEGRTRVSYNEQFF
.,TRBV5-6,TRBD2,TRBJ2-7,TGTGCCAGCAGCGCGGGGGACCGGGACGAGCAGTACTTC,CASSAGDRDEQYF
.,TRBV7-6,TRBD1,TRBJ1-4,TGTGCCAGCAGGGGGACAGCCGAGAATGAAAAACTGTTTTTT,CASRGTAENEKLFF
once,TRBV11-3,.,TRBJ2-2,TGTGCCAGCAGCTTAGTTCGCACCGGGGAGCTGTTTTTT,CASSLVRTGELFF
few,TRBV6-5,TRBD1,TRBJ1-2,TGTGCCAGCAGGTGGGACAGAAACTATGGCTACACCTTC,CASRWDRNYGYTF
.,TRBV28,.,TRBJ1-2,TGTGCCAGCAGTTTAAAGTTCGTGGCCTATGGCTACACCTTC,CASSLKFVAYGYTF
.,TRBV5-4,TRBD1,TRBJ1-5,TGTGCCAGCAGCTACGACAGGGGAAGGGGACAGCCCCAGCATTTT,CASSYDRGRGQPQHF
.,TRBV2,.,TRBJ1-2,TGTGCCAGCACGTCCGATTCCTATGGCTACACCTTC,CASTSDSYGYTF
.,TRBV25-1,TRBD2,TRBJ2-7,TGTGCCAGCAGGGGAACGGCTAGCGGGGGCAGGGTCCACGAGCAGTACTTC,CASRGTASGGRVHEQYF
.,TRBV7-9,TRBD1,TRBJ1-2,TGTGCCAGCAGCTTACAGGAGCAGGGGGGTGGCTACACCTTC,CASSLQEQGGGYTF
.,TRBV27,TRBD1,TRBJ1-3,TGTGCCAGCAGTTTGACAGGGCCTGGAAACACCATATATTTT,CASSLTGPGNTIYF
.,TRBV5-1,.,TRBJ2-5,TGCGCCAGCACTAAACGGGACTCCCAAGAGACCCAGTACTTC,CASTKRDSQETQYF
.,TRBV5-1,.,TRBJ2-1,TGCGCCAGCAGCTTGGACAGTTTCCACTACAATGAGCAGTTCTTC,CASSLDSFHYNEQFF